The clone carrying this T cell receptor beta chain has a count of ten or more. Its antigen is undetermined. The data were obtained in a study of Graves' ophthalmopathy and Graves' hyperthyroidism. Whole-study context: Peripheral blood sampling preceded any treatment and occurred at initial diagnosis. Points from the study as a whole: Among thyroid clonotypes expanded above 0.001 frequency, most also appeared in blood.

The CDR3 consists of 17 residues. Trimming at V came to 0 bases and at J to 2 bases, leaving 1 base not matched to a gene. The germline gives CDR1 MNHEY, CDR2 SVGEGT. As the template, RNA transcripts were used to amplify TCR beta CDR3 regions. HTBI-primed RT-PCR formed the first round, and a multiplex PCR formed the second. One entry per CDR3 protein, called by TCRdb with MiXCR from the multiplex PCR reads. The sample has over 40,000 distinct CDR3 sequences; 50% to 65% are singletons. The source material was peripheral blood. This receptor was taken from an adult man with Graves' ophthalmopathy. The J gene is TRBJ2-6, the V gene TRBV6-2 or TRBV6-3; 10 nucleotides agree with TRBD1. The CDR3 here is CASSYSDRGAGANVLTF. The CDR3 nucleotides read TGTGCCAGCAGTTACTCGGACAGGGGGGCTGGGGCCAACGTCCTGACTTTC.